The 2 T cell receptor beta chains in this list originate from one sample, sequenced in a study of T cells in localized non-small cell lung cancer. Using immunoSEQ multiplex PCR, the repertoire was profiled, and TCRdb retains in-frame clones only, with some absent. The sample lists about 53,000 clones, over 80% occurring once. The sequences come from peripheral blood mononuclear cells, collected before any cancer treatment. These receptors came from a man between 40 and 70 years old with stage III lung adenocarcinoma.

The CDR3, as DNA: TGCGCCAGCAGCGTAGGAGCGGGGGAGACCCAGTACTTC. Its translation is CASSVGAGETQYF. The rearrangement links TRBV5-1 to TRBJ2-5; 7 bases line up with TRBD2. Germline V gene data show CDR1 as SGHRS and CDR2 as YFSETQ. The CDR3 is 13 amino acids. The V and J ends lost 4 bases and 5 bases, in that order; junction bases with no gene match: 5.

This chain connects TRBV4-2 to TRBJ2-5; 7 nucleotides line up with TRBD2. CDR1 is LGHNA, CDR2 YNFKEQ, per germline. The V segment lost 3 bases and the J segment 5 bases; nucleotides outside the gene matches: 9. The CDR3 extends over 15 amino acids. The CDR3: CASSHPGGVGETQYF. The CDR3 region has the DNA TGTGCCAGCAGCCACCCTGGGGGGGTCGGCGAGACCCAGTACTTC.